This TCR beta chain was captured by sequencing in a study of blood T cell repertoires in COVID-19. Germline V gene sequence: CDR1 MNHEY, CDR2 SVGAGI. The germline V and J ends were trimmed by 5 bases and 1 base, with 9 bases remaining between them. The CDR3 has 14 amino acids. In the source study's methods: Amplification with reference gene primers provided the estimates of nucleated cell counts. The method was immunoSEQ multiplex PCR; TCRdb's version includes in-frame clones alone and lacks a portion of them. The DNA gave D and trimming, while V, J and clone size come from that table. Among about 92,000 clones, about 85% were seen once, and the ten largest hold over 10%. This clone was observed a few times.

The gene calls are TRBV6-5 and TRBJ1-5; maybe TRBD1 (5 bases). The TCR was taken from a human donor in a cohort sampled during active COVID-19. Sequences were obtained from peripheral blood. CDR3 sequence reads: CASSQPGSNQPQHF. The CDR3 bases are TGTGCCAGCAGTCAACCAGGGAGCAATCAGCCCCAGCATTTT.